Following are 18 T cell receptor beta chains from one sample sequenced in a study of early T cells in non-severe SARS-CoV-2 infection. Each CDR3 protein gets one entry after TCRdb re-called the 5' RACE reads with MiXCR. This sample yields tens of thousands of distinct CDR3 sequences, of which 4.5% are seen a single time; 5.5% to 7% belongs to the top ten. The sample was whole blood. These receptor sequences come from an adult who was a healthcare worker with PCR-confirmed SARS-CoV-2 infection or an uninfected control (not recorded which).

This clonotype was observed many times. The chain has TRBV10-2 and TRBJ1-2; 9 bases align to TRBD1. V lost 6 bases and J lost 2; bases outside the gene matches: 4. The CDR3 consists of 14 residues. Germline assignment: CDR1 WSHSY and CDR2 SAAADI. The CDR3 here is CASSPGQGNYGYTF. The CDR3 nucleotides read TGCGCCAGCAGCCCAGGACAGGGGAACTATGGCTACACCTTC.

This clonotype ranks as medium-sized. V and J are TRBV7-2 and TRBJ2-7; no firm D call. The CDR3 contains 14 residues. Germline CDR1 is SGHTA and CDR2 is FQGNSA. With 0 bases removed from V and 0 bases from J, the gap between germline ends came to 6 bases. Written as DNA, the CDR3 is TGTGCCAGCAGCTTAGCACAGAGCTCCTACGAGCAGTACTTC. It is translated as CASSLAQSSYEQYF.

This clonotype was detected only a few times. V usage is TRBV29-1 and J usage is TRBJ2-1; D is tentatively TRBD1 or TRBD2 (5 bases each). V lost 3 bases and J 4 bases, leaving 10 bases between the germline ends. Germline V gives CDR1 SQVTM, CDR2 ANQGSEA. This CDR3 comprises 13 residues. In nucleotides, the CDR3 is TGCAGCGTTGAGAGAGGGGCGTACAATGAGCAGTTCTTC. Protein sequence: CSVERGAYNEQFF.

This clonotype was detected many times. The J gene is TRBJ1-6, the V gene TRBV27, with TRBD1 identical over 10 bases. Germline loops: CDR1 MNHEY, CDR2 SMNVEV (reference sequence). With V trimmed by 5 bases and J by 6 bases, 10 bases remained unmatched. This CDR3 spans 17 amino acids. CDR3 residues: CASSLRRQGAANSPLHF. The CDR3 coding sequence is TGTGCCAGCAGTCTAAGAAGACAGGGGGCGGCTAATTCACCCCTCCACTTT.

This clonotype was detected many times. Here the CDR3 DNA reads TGTGCCAGCAGTGAGAATGGCGGGAGGGCTTTTTTGGAGACCCAGTACTTC. This sequence encodes CASSENGGRAFLETQYF. This chain connects TRBV2 to TRBJ2-5, with TRBD2 matching 9 bases. The trim removed 3 bases at V and 5 bases at J, leaving 13 bases unmatched. CDR1 and CDR2 from the germline V gene are SNHLY and FYNNEI. This CDR3 region has 17 residues. Variable domain in full (rest from reference TRBV2 and TRBJ2-5): EPEVTQTPSHQVTQMGQEVILRCVPISNHLYFYWYRQILGQKVEFLVSFYNNEISEKSEIFDDQFSVERPDGSNFTLKIRSTKLEDSAMYFCASSENGGRAFLETQYFGPGTRLLVL.

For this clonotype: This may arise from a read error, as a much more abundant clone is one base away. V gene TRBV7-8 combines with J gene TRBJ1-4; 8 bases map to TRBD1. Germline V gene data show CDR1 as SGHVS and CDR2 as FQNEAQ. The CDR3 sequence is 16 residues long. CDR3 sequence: CASSLRSGGAGEKLYF. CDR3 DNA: TGTGCCAGCAGCTTACGTTCAGGGGGCGCGGGAGAAAAACTGTATTTT.

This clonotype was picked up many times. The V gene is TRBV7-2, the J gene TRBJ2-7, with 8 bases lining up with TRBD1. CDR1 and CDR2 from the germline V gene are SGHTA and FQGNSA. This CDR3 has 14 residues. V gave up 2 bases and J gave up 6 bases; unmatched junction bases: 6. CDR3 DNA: TGTGCCAGCAGCTTAAAGCCAGGGGGCTCCGAGCAGTACTTC. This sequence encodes CASSLKPGGSEQYF.

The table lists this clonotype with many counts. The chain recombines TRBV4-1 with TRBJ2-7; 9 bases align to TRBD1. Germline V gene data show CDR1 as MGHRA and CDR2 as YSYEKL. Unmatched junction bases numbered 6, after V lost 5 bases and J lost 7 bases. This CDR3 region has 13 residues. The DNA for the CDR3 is TGCGCCAGCAGCATCGGGACAGGGACAGAGCAGTACTTC. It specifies CASSIGTGTEQYF.

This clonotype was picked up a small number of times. Written as DNA, the CDR3 is TGCAGCGTAGGGACCCACCGGGAAAACATTCAGTACTTC. It codes for CSVGTHRENIQYF. The chain couples TRBV29-1 to TRBJ2-4, with D perhaps assigned TRBD1 or TRBD2 (5 bases each). With 6 bases removed from V and 5 bases from J, the gap between germline ends came to 14 bases. The CDR3 length is 13 residues. CDR1 SQVTM and CDR2 ANQGSEA come from the germline V gene.

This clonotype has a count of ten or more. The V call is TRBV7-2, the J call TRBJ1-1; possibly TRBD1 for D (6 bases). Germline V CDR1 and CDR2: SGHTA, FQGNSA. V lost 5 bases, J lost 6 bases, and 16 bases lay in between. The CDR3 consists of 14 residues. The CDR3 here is CASSPVTGSAEAFF. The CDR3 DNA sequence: TGTGCCAGCAGCCCAGTAACAGGGTCCGCTGAAGCTTTCTTT.

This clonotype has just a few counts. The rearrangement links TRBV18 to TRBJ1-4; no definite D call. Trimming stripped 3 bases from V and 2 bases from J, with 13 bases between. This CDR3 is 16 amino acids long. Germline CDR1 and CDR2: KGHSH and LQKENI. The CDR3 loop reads CASSPQMPGTNEKLFF. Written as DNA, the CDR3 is TGTGCCAGCTCACCGCAGATGCCGGGGACTAATGAAAAACTGTTTTTT.

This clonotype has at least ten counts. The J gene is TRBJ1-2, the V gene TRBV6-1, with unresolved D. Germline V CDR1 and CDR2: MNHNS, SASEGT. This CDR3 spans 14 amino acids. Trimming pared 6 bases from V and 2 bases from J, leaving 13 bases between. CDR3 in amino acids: CASSQEAVNYGYTF. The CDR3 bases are TGTGCCAGCAGCCAAGAGGCAGTCAACTATGGCTACACCTTC.

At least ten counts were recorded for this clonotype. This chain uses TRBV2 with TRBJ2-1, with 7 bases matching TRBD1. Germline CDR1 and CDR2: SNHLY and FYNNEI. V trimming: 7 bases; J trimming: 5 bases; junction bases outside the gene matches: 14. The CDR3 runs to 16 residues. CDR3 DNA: TGTGCCAGCACCCTAGGGGGCCCCTGGGGGCACAATGAGCAGTTCTTC. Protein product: CASTLGGPWGHNEQFF.

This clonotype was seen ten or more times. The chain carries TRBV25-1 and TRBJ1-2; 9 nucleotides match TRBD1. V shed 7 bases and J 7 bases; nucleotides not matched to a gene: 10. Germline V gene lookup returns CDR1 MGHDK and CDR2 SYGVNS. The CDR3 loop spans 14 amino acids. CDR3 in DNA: TGTGCCAGCACCCAGACAGGGGGTGGTTCTGGCTACACCTTC. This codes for CASTQTGGGSGYTF.

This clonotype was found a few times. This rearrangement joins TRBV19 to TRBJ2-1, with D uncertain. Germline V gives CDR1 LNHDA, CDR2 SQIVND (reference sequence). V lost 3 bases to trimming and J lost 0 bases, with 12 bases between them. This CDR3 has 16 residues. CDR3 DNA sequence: TGTGCCAGTAGTATCAACTACCTGAGCTCCTACAATGAGCAGTTCTTC. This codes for CASSINYLSSYNEQFF.

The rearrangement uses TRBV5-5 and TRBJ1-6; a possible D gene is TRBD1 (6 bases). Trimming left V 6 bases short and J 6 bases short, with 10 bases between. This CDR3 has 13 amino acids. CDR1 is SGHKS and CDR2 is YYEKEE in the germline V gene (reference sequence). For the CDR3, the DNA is TGTGCCAGCATGGGGGGCAGTAATTCACCCCTCCACTTT. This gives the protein CASMGGSNSPLHF.

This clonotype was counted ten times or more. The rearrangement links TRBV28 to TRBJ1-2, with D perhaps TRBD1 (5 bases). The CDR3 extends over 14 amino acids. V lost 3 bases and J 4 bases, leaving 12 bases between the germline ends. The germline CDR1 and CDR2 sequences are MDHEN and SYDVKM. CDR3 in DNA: TGTGCCAGCAGTTTCGCAGGGAGTGCCTATGGCTACACCTTC. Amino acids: CASSFAGSAYGYTF.

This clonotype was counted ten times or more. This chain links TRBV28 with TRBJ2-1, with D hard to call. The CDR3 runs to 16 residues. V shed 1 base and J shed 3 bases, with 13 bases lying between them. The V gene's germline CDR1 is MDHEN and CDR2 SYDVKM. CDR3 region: CASSLLFEQFYNEQFF. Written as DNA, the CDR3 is TGTGCCAGCAGTTTATTGTTCGAGCAGTTCTACAATGAGCAGTTCTTC.